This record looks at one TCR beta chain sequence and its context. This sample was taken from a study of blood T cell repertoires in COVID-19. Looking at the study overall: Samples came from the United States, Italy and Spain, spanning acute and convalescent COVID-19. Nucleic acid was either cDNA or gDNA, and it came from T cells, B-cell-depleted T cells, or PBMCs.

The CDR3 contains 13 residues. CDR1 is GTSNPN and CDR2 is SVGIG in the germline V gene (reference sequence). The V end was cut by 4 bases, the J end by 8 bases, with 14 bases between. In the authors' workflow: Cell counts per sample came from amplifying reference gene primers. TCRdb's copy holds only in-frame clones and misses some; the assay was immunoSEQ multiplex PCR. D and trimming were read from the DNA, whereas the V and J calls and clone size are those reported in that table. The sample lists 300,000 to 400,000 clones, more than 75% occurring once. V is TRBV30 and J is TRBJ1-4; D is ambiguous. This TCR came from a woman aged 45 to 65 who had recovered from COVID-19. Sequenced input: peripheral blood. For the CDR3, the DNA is TGTGCCTGGACCCAGGATTTAGGCGAAAAACTGTTTTTT. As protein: CAWTQDLGEKLFF.